The 10 T cell receptor beta chains in this list originate from one sample, sequenced in a study of molecular identifiers for immune sequencing clone quantification (dated by TCRdb to the late 2010s). Libraries were constructed by PCR. Sequencing was performed on a NextSeq 500. TCRdb reprocessed the public reads (quality trimming at Q25 with fastp, clone calling with MiXCR) and kept in-frame beta chains. Merged by CDR3 protein, the rows form single entries marked with the most common genes and DNA. This sample comprises hundreds of thousands of distinct CDR3 sequences, 24% of them detected only once. The ten biggest clones cover 0.74% of the sample. What was sequenced was naive CD8+ T cells from blood, with Jurkat cell RNA spiked in. The cell subset or site label here, explained by the study, means: FACS-sorted CD8+CD4-CCR7+CD45RA+ naive T cells. The receptors come from a human donor in good health. Some libraries in this study had Jurkat cell RNA spiked in.

This clonotype was seen at least ten times. The rearrangement joins TRBV19 to TRBJ2-3, with TRBD2 matching over 7 bases. This CDR3 is built from 14 residues. V was clipped by 6 bases and J by 0 bases; unmatched bases: 3. Per germline, CDR1 LNHDA and CDR2 SQIVND (reference sequence). CDR3 amino acids: CASRAGISTDTQYF. The CDR3 DNA reads as TGTGCCAGTAGAGCGGGGATAAGCACAGATACGCAGTATTTT.

The chain employs TRBV6-2 or TRBV6-3 and TRBJ2-5, with 8 positions matching TRBD1. Germline V gene lookup returns CDR1 MNHEY and CDR2 SVGEGT. V shed 2 bases and J 1 base; nucleotides not matched to a gene: 6. This CDR3 is 16 amino acids long. The CDR3 sequence is CASSYTTGEVQETQYF. The CDR3 DNA reads as TGTGCCAGCAGTTACACGACAGGGGAGGTCCAAGAGACCCAGTACTTC.

For this clonotype: A single base separates this from a much larger clone, so it may be a read error. The chain employs TRBV7-9 and TRBJ2-6; no firm D call. V was pared by 6 bases and J by 4 bases, with 13 bases between. Germline CDR1 reads SEHNR; CDR2 reads FQNEAQ (reference sequence). The CDR3 contains 15 residues. The CDR3 region has the DNA TGTGCCAGCAGGTCTGTGGGCGCGGGGGCCAACGTCCTGACTTTC. The encoded protein is CASRSVGAGANVLTF.

As DNA, the CDR3 is TGCAGTGCTAGAGATCCTAGGGGGGCGGGAGATAGGTACGAGCAGTACTTC. Its protein product is CSARDPRGAGDRYEQYF. The genes are TRBV20-1 and TRBJ2-7; D may be TRBD2 (7 bases). Trimming removed 0 bases at V and 4 bases at J, with 22 bases between. Germline-derived CDR1 and CDR2 are DFQATT and SNEGSKA (reference sequence). The length of the CDR3 is 17 residues.

The rearrangement joins TRBV12-3 or TRBV12-4 to TRBJ2-7, with D possibly being TRBD1 (5 bases). This CDR3 is 15 amino acids long. V lost 5 bases and J lost 6, with 20 bases in between. As DNA, the CDR3 is TGTGCCAGCAGTCTAGGGGCCGGGCTGCTGTTCGAGCAGTACTTC. Amino acid sequence: CASSLGAGLLFEQYF.

Comments on this clonotype: With a much larger clone just one base away, this may be a read error. The conserved phenylalanine or tryptophan normally closing the CDR3 is absent here, so this likely arose from a read error. This chain joins TRBV9 and TRBJ2-7; 11 bases are a match to TRBD2. The V and J ends lost 4 bases and 7 bases, in that order; junction bases with no gene match: 7. Germline CDR1 is SGDLS and CDR2 is YYNGEE. This CDR3 spans 14 amino acids. The CDR3 is CASSPKGLAEEQYS. The CDR3 region has the DNA TGTGCCAGCAGCCCCAAGGGACTAGCGGAAGAGCAGTACTCC.

This clonotype appeared a few times. This chain's CDR3 is CASSRTDSSYEQYF. The CDR3 nucleotides are TGTGCCAGCAGTCGGACGGACAGCTCCTACGAGCAGTACTTC. This chain connects TRBV27 to TRBJ2-7, with D possibly being TRBD1 (6 bases). V lost 5 bases and J lost 0, with 11 bases in between. Germline CDR1 is MNHEY and CDR2 is SMNVEV (reference sequence). CDR3 length equals 14 residues.

At least ten counts were recorded for this clonotype. CDR3 in amino acids: CASSAGTLSSTDTQYF. The CDR3 DNA follows: TGTGCCAGCAGCGCCGGGACTTTATCTAGCACAGATACGCAGTATTTT. The chain has TRBV28 and TRBJ2-3; D is perhaps TRBD2 (6 bases). The CDR3 has 16 residues. The germline V and J ends were trimmed by 6 bases and 0 bases, with 16 bases remaining between them. Germline V CDR1 and CDR2: MDHEN, SYDVKM.

This sequence joins TRBV10-3 and TRBJ2-3; 9 bases agree with TRBD2. Germline V CDR1 and CDR2: ENHRY, SYGVKD. This CDR3 spans 15 amino acids. Germline trimming cut 6 bases from V and 1 base from J; bases unmatched to any gene: 5. As DNA, the CDR3 is TGTGCCATCAGCGTAGGCGGGGGGGGCACAGATACGCAGTATTTT. It translates to CAISVGGGGTDTQYF.

The chain joins TRBV4-3 to TRBJ2-7, with a possible D match to TRBD1 (6 bases). This CDR3 region has 15 residues. V was trimmed by 0 bases and J by 5 bases, leaving 14 bases between them. Per germline, CDR1 LGHNA and CDR2 YSLEER. The CDR3 reads CASSQDLQGVHEQYF. DNA of the CDR3: TGCGCCAGCAGCCAAGATCTACAGGGTGTCCACGAGCAGTACTTC.